This T cell receptor beta chain was observed in a study of OX40 agonist ivuxolimab in advanced cancers. The wider study: Participants averaged approximately 60 years of age (range roughly 23 to 90) and were around 85% male. Regarding the study as a whole: Antigen specificity was not determined for the expanded peripheral T cells.

The table came from immunoSEQ multiplex PCR; TCRdb's copy has only in-frame clones and leaves some out. This table holds roughly 62,000 clones, 85% found once. Details on this clone: Its matching antigen is unknown.

The germline gives CDR1 LNHDA, CDR2 SQIVND (reference sequence). The V end lost 5 bases, the J end lost 3 bases, and 14 bases lay between the germline ends. This CDR3 has 15 residues. The sequence came from an adult with an advanced solid tumor such as melanoma, head and neck, liver or kidney cancer. The chain joins TRBV19 to TRBJ1-5, with D perhaps TRBD1 (6 bases). This sample comprised CD4+ or CD8+ T cells sorted from blood, obtained in a trial of the OX40 agonist ivuxolimab. CDR3 in DNA: TGTGCCAGTAGTGTCCCCGGGACAAACAATCAGCCCCAGCATTTT. Its protein product is CASSVPGTNNQPQHF.